Following are 15 T cell receptor beta chains from one sample sequenced in a study of blood T cell repertoires in COVID-19 (dated by TCRdb to the early 2020s). The receptor library was made with the immunoSEQ multiplex PCR assay. The table comes from immuneACCESS by way of TCRdb, which keeps in-frame sequences with V and J called. Part of the clones is missing from these tables; in studies checked, under half for an unresolved V gene and the rest for unknown reasons. The sample records about 190,000 clones, 84% of which are singletons. The biggest ten clones account for roughly a fifth of the sample. The sample consisted of peripheral blood. These TCRs come from a human donor in a cohort sampled during active COVID-19.

This clone was observed a handful of times. This sequence joins TRBV18 and TRBJ2-3; D remains ambiguous. The length of the CDR3 is 17 residues. The V end was cut by 0 bases, the J end by 7 bases, with 20 bases between. Looked up from germline, CDR1 is KGHSH and CDR2 is LQKENI. CDR3: CASSPPGGEVWRNTQYF. For the CDR3, the DNA is TGTGCCAGCTCACCACCGGGTGGAGAGGTTTGGAGAAATACGCAGTATTTT.

The chain uses TRBV11-3 and TRBJ2-4; 12 bases map to TRBD2. CDR1 and CDR2 (germline): SGHNT, YENEEA. The CDR3 totals 16 residues. V lost 3 bases to trimming and J lost 6 bases; unmatched junction nucleotides: 6. The CDR3 coding sequence is TGTGCCAGCAGCTTCGGCCTAGCGGGGGGGAGAAACATTCAGTACTTC. This gives the protein CASSFGLAGGRNIQYF.

The genes are TRBV11-2 and TRBJ2-2; D ambiguous. This CDR3 region has 13 residues. V was pared by 5 bases and J by 0 bases, with 4 bases between. Germline V gene lookup returns CDR1 SGHAT and CDR2 FQNNGV. The CDR3 region has the DNA TGTGCCAGCAGCCGTACGAACACCGGGGAGCTGTTTTTT. This codes for CASSRTNTGELFF.

The CDR3 DNA reads as TGTGCCAGCAGCCCCCACAGCGGGACCACCGGGGAGCTGTTTTTT. Protein: CASSPHSGTTGELFF. The J gene is TRBJ2-2, the V gene TRBV3-1 (or the pseudogene TRBV3-2); TRBD2 agrees at 7 bases. The CDR3 consists of 15 residues. CDR1 and CDR2 (germline): LGHDT, YNNKEL (reference sequence). V shed 4 bases and J 4 bases; nucleotides not matched to a gene: 6.

This clone appeared a single time. The chain employs TRBV4-1 and TRBJ1-1; 10 bases fit TRBD1. The V and J ends lost 4 bases and 4 bases, in that order; junction bases with no gene match: 6. From germline, CDR1 is MGHRA and CDR2 YSYEKL. This CDR3 is 15 amino acids long. In DNA, the CDR3 is TGCGCCAGCAGCCGAGGACAGGGGGAGAGCACTGAAGCTTTCTTT. It encodes CASSRGQGESTEAFF.

CDR3: CASRSLAGGTDTQYF. CDR3 DNA sequence: TGTGCCAGCAGGTCCCTAGCGGGCGGCACAGATACGCAGTATTTT. J is TRBJ2-3 and V is TRBV21-1; TRBD2, the table's D call, lacks a check against the DNA. TRBV21-1 has pseudogene status. The CDR3 has 15 amino acids.

J is TRBJ1-1 and V is TRBV20-1; TRBD1 might be the D (6 bases). CDR1 is DFQATT and CDR2 is SNEGSKA in the germline V gene (reference sequence). The CDR3 covers 11 residues. In DNA, the CDR3 is TGCAGCGGAAAAATACAGGGTCTCACTTTCTTT. Protein product: CSGKIQGLTFF.

The J gene is TRBJ1-1, the V gene TRBV24-1; 7 positions match TRBD1. The CDR3 contains 13 residues. V lost 7 bases to trimming and J lost 1 base; unmatched junction nucleotides: 2. Germline-derived CDR1 and CDR2 are KGHDR and SFDVKD. The CDR3 loop reads CATRRTGNTEAFF. Written as DNA, the CDR3 is TGTGCCACCAGGCGGACAGGGAACACTGAAGCTTTCTTT.

This clone was counted a few times. This sequence joins TRBV10-3 and TRBJ1-5; tentative D call: TRBD1 (5 bases). The CDR3 covers 16 residues. The germline V and J ends were trimmed by 4 bases and 4 bases, with 17 bases remaining between them. Germline V lookup: CDR1 ENHRY, CDR2 SYGVKD. In DNA, the CDR3 is TGTGCCATCAGTGCCACCGGAGGGACGGGGAATCAGCCCCAGCATTTT. Protein product: CAISATGGTGNQPQHF.

The V call is TRBV5-1, the J call TRBJ2-1; TRBD2 matches 7 bases. The CDR3 consists of 13 residues. From germline, CDR1 is SGHRS and CDR2 YFSETQ. V dropped 4 bases and J dropped 6; count of bases not matched to a gene: 4. The DNA for the CDR3 is TGCGCCAGCAGCGGACTAGGACTCAATGAGCAGTTCTTC. It specifies CASSGLGLNEQFF.

The chain recombines TRBV3-1 (or the pseudogene TRBV3-2) with TRBJ1-4, with D perhaps matching TRBD1 (6 bases). Trimming removed 4 bases from V and 10 bases from J, with 13 bases in between. The CDR3 loop spans 13 amino acids. Germline V gene data show CDR1 as LGHDT and CDR2 as YNNKEL (reference sequence). The CDR3, as DNA: TGTGCCAGCAGCCCGAGGGGGGGTGGAAAACTGTTTTTT. Amino acid sequence: CASSPRGGGKLFF.

This clone was found a few times. This sequence joins TRBV29-1 and TRBJ1-3, with 8 bases matching TRBD1. The CDR3 is made up of 15 amino acids. The junction had 7 bases not matched to a gene; V was cut back by 6 bases and J by 0 bases. In germline, CDR1 is SQVTM, CDR2 ANQGSEA. CDR3: CSVARTGTSGNTIYF. The CDR3 bases are TGCAGCGTCGCACGGACAGGGACCTCTGGAAACACCATATATTTT.

The rearrangement links TRBV12-3 or TRBV12-4 to TRBJ1-6, with no clear D. Trimming shortened V by 5 bases and J by 10 bases, and 12 bases separated the two germline ends. CDR3 length: 13 residues. The CDR3 DNA reads as TGTGCCAGCAGTCCCTTTTGGAGCTCACCCCTCCACTTT. This codes for CASSPFWSSPLHF.

J is TRBJ2-2 and V is TRBV7-2; D is unresolved. V was clipped by 4 bases and J by 2 bases, with 14 bases between them. Germline V gives CDR1 SGHTA, CDR2 FQGNSA. The CDR3 length is 16 residues. CDR3 nucleotide sequence: TGTGCCAGCAGCTCCTACACCAGGCTAAACACCGGGGAGCTGTTTTTT. Encoded protein: CASSSYTRLNTGELFF.

The rearrangement joins TRBV5-6 to TRBJ1-6, with D perhaps matching TRBD1 (5 bases). V was shortened by 4 bases and J by 18 bases, with 20 bases between the two germline ends. Germline assignment: CDR1 SGHDT and CDR2 YYEEEE. The length of the CDR3 is 13 residues. The CDR3 loop reads CASSATSLGGAHF. The CDR3 DNA follows: TGTGCCAGCAGCGCAACGAGTCTAGGAGGGGCCCACTTT.